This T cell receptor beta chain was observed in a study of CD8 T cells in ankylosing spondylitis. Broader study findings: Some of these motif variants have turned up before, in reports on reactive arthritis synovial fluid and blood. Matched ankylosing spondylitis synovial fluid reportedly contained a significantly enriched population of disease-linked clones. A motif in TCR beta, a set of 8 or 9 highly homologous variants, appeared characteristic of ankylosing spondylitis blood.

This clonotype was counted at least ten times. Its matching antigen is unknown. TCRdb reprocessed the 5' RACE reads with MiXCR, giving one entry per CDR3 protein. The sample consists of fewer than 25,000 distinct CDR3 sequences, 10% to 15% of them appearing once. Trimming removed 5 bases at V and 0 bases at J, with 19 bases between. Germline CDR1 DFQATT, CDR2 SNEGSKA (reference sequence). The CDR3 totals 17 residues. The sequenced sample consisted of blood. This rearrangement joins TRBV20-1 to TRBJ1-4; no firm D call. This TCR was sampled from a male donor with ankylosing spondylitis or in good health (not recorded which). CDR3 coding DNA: TGCAGTGCTTGGGGTCGGGGAGGACTCGCAACTAATGAAAAACTGTTTTTT. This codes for CSAWGRGGLATNEKLFF.